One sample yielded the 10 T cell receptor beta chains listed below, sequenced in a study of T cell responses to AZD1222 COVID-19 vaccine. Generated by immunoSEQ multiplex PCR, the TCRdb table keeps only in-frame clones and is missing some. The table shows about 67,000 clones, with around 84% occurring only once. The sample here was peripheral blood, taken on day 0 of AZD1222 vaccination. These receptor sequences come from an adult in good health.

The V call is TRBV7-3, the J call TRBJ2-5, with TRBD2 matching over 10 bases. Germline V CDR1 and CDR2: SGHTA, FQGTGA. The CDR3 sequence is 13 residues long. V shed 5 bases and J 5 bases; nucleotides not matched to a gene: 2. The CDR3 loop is CASSTGLAETQYF. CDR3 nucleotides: TGTGCCAGCAGCACGGGACTAGCGGAGACCCAGTACTTC.

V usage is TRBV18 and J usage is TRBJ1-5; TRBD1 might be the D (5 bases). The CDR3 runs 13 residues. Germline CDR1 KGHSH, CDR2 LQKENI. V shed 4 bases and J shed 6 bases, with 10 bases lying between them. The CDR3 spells CASSLGEPQPQHF. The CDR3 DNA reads TGTGCCAGCTCACTGGGGGAACCTCAGCCCCAGCATTTT. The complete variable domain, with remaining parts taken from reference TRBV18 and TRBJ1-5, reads NAGVMQNPRHLVRRRGQEARLRCSPMKGHSHVYWYRQLPEEGLKFMVYLQKENIIDESGMPKERFSAEFPKEGPSILRIQQVVRGDSAAYFCASSLGEPQPQHFGDGTRLSIL.

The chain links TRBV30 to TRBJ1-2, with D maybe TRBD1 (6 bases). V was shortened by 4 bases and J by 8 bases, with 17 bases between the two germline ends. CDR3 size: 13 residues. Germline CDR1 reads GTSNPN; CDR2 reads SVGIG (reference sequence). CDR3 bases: TGTGCCTGGAACAGGGTGGGGATGGGGGGCTACACCTTC. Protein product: CAWNRVGMGGYTF.

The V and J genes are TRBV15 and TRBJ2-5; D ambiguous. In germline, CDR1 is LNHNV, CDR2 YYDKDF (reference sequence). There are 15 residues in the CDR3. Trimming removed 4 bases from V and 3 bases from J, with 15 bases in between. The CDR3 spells CATSKTPGMEETQYF. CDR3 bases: TGTGCCACCAGCAAAACCCCGGGTATGGAAGAGACCCAGTACTTC.

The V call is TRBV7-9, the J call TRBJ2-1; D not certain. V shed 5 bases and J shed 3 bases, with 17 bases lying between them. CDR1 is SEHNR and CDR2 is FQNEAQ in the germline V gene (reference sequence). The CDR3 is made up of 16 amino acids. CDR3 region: CASSRPGPPGYNEQFF. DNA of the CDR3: TGTGCCAGCAGCCGACCCGGCCCCCCCGGCTACAATGAGCAGTTCTTC.

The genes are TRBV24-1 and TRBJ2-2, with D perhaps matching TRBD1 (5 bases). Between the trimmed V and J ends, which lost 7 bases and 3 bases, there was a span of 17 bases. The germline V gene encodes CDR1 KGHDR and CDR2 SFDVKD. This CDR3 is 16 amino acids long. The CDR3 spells CATRNNQGSDTGELFF. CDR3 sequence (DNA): TGTGCCACCAGAAACAATCAGGGATCGGACACCGGGGAGCTGTTTTTT.

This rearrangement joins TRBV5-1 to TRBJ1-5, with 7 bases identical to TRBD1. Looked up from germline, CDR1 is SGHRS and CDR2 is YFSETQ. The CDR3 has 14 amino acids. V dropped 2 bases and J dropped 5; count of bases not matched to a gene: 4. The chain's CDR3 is CASSFTTGDQPQHF. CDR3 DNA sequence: TGCGCCAGCAGCTTCACCACAGGGGATCAGCCCCAGCATTTT.

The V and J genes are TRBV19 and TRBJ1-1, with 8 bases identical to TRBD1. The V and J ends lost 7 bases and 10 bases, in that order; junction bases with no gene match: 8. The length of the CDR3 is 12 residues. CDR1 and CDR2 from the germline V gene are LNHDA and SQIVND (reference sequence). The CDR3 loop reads CASNLGQGRAFF. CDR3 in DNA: TGTGCCAGTAACCTTGGACAGGGAAGAGCTTTCTTT.

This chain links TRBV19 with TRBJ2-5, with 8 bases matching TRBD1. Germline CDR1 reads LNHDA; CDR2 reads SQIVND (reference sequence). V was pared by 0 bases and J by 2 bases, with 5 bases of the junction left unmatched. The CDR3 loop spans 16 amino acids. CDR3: CASSIEVDRVQETQYF. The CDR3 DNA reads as TGTGCCAGTAGTATAGAGGTGGACAGGGTTCAAGAGACCCAGTACTTC.

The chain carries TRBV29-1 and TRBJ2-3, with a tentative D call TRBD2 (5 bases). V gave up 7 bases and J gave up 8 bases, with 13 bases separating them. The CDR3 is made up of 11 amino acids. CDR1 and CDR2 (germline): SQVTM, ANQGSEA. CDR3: CSARLGSTQYF. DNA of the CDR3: TGCAGCGCCCGCCTAGGGAGTACGCAGTATTTT.